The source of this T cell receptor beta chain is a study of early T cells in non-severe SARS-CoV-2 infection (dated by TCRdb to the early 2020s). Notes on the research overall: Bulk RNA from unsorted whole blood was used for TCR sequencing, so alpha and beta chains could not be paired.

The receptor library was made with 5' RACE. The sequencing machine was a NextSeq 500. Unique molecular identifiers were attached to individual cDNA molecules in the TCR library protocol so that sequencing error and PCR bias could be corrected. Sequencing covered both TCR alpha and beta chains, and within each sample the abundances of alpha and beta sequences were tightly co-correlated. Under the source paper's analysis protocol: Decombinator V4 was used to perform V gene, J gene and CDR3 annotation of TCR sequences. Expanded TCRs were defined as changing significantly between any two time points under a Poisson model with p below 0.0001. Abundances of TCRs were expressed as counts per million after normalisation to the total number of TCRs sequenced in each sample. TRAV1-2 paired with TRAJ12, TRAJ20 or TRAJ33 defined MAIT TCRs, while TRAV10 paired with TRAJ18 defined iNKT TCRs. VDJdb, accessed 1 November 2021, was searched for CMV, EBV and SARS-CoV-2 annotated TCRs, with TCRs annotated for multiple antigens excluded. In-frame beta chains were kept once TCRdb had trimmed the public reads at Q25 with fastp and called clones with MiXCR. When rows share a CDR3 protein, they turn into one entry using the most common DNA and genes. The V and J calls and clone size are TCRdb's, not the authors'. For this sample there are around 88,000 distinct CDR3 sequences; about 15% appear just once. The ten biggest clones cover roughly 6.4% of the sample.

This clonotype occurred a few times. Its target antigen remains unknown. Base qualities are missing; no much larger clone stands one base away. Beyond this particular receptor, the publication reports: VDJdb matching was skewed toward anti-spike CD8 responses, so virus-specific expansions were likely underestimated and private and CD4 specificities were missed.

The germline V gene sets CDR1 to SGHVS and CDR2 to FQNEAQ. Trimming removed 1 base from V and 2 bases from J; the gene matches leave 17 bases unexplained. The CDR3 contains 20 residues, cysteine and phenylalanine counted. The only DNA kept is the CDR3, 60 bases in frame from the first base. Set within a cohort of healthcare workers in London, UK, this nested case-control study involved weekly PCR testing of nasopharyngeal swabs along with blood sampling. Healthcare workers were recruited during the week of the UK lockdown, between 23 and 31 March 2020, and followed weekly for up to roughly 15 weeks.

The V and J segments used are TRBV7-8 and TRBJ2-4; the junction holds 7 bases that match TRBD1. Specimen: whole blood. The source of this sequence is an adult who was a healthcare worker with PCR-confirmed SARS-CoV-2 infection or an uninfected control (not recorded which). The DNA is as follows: TGTGCCAGCAGCTTAGGGGGGTACCTACAGGGGTCTATTTCCAAAAACATTCAGTACTTC. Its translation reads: CASSLGGYLQGSISKNIQYF.